The clone carrying this T cell receptor beta chain was counted only a few times. Isolated per sample were at least 7 million PBMCs. Then a second PCR, running about 6 to 11 cycles, was carried out with a sample-barcoded 5' primer and a J-beta primer mix. In TCRdb, the 5' RACE reads were re-called with MiXCR into one record per CDR3 protein. The repertoire holds under 2,000,000 distinct CDR3 sequences, with roughly 52% as singletons. This entry belongs to a study of blood T cells in healthy people across ages. Study at large: The template switching approach captured approximately one barcoded beta molecule for every two T cells.

Trimming took 4 bases from V and 8 from J, leaving 13 bases between them. The CDR3 length is 13 residues. Germline V gene data show CDR1 as SGHKS and CDR2 as YYEKEE (reference sequence). The material sequenced was blood. The source is a woman aged 40 to 50 in good health. This chain joins TRBV5-5 and TRBJ2-4; no definite D call. Written as DNA, the CDR3 is TGTGCCAGCAGCGGAACAAATGCTGACATTCAGTACTTC. Its translation: CASSGTNADIQYF.